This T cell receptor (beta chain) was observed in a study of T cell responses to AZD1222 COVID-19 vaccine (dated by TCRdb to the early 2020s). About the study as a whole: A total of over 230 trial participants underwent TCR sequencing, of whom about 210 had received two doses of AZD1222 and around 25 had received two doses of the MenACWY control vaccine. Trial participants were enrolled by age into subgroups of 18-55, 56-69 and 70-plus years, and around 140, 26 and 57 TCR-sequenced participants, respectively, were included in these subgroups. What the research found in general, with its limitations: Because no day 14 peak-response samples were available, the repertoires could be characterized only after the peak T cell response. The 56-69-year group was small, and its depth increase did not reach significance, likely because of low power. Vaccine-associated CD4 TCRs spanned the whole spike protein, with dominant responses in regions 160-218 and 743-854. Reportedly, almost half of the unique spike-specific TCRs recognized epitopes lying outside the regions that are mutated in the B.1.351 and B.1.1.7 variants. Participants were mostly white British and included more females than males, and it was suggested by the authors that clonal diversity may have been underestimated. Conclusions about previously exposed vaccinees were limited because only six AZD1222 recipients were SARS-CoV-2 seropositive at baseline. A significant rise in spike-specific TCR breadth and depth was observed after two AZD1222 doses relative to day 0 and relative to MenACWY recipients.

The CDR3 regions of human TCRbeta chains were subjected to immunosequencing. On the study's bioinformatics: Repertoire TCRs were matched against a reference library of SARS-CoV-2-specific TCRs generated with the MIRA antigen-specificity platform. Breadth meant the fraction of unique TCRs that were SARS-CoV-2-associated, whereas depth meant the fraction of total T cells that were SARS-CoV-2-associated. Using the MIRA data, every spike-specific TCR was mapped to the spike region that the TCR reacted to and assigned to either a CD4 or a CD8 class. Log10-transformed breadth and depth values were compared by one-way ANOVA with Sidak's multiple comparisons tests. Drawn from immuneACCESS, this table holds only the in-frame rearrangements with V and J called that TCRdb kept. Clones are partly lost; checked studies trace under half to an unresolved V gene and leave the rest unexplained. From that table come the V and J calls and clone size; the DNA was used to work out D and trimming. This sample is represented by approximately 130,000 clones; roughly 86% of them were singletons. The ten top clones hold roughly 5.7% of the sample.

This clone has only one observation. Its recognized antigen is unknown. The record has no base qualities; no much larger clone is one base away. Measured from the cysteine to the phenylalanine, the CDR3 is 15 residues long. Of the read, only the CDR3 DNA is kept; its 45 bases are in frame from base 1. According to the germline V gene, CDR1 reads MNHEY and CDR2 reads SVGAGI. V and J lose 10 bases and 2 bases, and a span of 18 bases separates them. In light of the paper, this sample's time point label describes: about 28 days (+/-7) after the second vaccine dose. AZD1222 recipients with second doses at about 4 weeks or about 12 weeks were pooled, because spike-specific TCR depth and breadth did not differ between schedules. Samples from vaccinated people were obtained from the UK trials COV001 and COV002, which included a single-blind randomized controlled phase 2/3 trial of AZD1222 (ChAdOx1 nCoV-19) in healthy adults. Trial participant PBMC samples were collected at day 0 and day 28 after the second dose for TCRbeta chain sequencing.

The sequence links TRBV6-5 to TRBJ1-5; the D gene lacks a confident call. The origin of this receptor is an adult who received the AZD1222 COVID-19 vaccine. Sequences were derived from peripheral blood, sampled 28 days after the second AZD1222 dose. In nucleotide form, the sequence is TGTGCCACCTCTACTAGTATTACGGGCAATCAGCCCCAGCATTTT. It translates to CATSTSITGNQPQHF.